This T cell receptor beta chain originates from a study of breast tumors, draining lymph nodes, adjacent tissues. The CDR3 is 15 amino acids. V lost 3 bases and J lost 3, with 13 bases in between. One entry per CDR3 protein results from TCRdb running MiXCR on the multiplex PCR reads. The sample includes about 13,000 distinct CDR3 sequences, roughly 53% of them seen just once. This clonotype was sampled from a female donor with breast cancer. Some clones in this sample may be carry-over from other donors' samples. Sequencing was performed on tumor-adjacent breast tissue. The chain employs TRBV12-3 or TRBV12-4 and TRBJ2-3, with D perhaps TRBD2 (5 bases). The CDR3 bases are TGTGCCAGCAGTTTTGACCAAACGGGGACAGATACGCAGTATTTT. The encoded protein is CASSFDQTGTDTQYF.